This note documents a single T cell receptor beta chain sequence. Its target is unknown. V was trimmed by 4 bases and J by 1 base, leaving 16 bases between them. Germline CDR1 is MDHEN and CDR2 is SYDVKM. This CDR3 has 16 amino acids. The entry originates in a study of OX40 agonist ivuxolimab in advanced cancers. Overall study context: Clinicians treated patients with ivuxolimab, an agonistic anti-OX40 (CD134) antibody.

Assay: immunoSEQ multiplex PCR; the TCRdb copy retains only in-frame clones and omits some. This table has about 77,000 clones, 89% appearing once. Findings and caveats of the study: No antigen was identified for the clonally expanded peripheral T cells. CD4+ T cells averaged fewer expanded clones than CD8+ T cells.

The receptor comes from an adult with an advanced solid tumor such as melanoma, head and neck, liver or kidney cancer. The chain is built from TRBV28 and TRBJ2-5; D is perhaps TRBD1 or TRBD2 (5 bases each). Sequenced material: CD4+ or CD8+ T cells sorted from blood, taken in a trial of the OX40 agonist ivuxolimab. The CDR3 protein is CASSWTGRTTQETQYF. In DNA form, the CDR3 reads TGTGCCAGCAGTTGGACGGGACGGACAACCCAAGAGACCCAGTACTTC. Supplemented by reference TRBV28 and TRBJ2-5, the full variable domain reads DVKVTQSSRYLVKRTGEKVFLECVQDMDHENMFWYRQDPGLGLRLIYFSYDVKMKEKGDIPEGYSVSREKKERFSLILESASTNQTSMYLCASSWTGRTTQETQYFGPGTRLLVL.